This T cell receptor beta chain was recovered during a study of CD8+ T cells in alopecia areata. Study-wide context: Treated patients swallowed 5 to 10 mg of oral tofacitinib twice daily.

After isolation, RNA underwent reverse transcription to generate cDNA as the sequencing template. Sequenced by immunoSEQ multiplex PCR; TCRdb stores in-frame clones only, minus some. The sample lists about 150,000 clones, roughly 44% seen once, with over 5.5% in the top ten. Peripheral blood, together with lesional scalp punch biopsies, was collected from alopecia areata patients. Sorting separated CD4+ and CD8+ T cells out of PBMCs. This CDR3 has 18 residues. V gave up 0 bases and J gave up 9 bases; unmatched junction bases: 10. Germline CDR1 and CDR2: LGHNA and YNFKEQ. This TCR came from a human donor with alopecia areata. This chain joins TRBV4-2 and TRBJ2-1; 14 bases match TRBD2. Sequenced sample: CD4+ T cells sorted from blood. The CDR3 nucleotides are TGTGCCAGCAGCCAAGACCTTAAGTGGGGACTAGCGGGAGTTGAGCAGTTCTTC. Translation: CASSQDLKWGLAGVEQFF.